One TCR beta chain is described in this entry. Its antigen is unknown. Base qualities are missing; no much larger clone stands one base away. The data belong to a study of blood T cell repertoires in COVID-19 (TCRdb year 2020). Concerning the study at large: Samples from collaborators originated in the United States, Italy and Spain and spanned both the acute and convalescent phases of COVID-19. The prospective study material was composed of cDNA or gDNA derived from T cells, B-cell-depleted T cells, or PBMCs. The sample metadata nearly always contained a de-identified subject ID, COVID-19 status, age in years and sex. The dataset comprised deeply sampled blood TCRbeta repertoires from subjects exposed to, actively infected with, or recovered from COVID-19. Where available, HLA class I and class II types were taken from metadata supplied by the sample provider and were not determined by assay-based typing. The samples were drawn from two sources: the first 160 participants of the ongoing ImmuneRACE study, and 950 to 1,500 subjects contributed by 6 global collaborators. The repertoires were released in a freely available public database intended as a resource for research on the immune response to SARS-CoV-2. The research as a whole found: Clinical and demographic metadata were provided uncurated, with the amount varying by source and participant.

The germline V gene (reference sequence) provides CDR1 SEHNR and CDR2 FQNEAQ. V is pared back by 6 bases and J by 4 bases, with 19 bases lying between the germline termini. The CDR3 covers 15 residues, taking in both the cysteine and the phenylalanine. Solely the CDR3 DNA is kept, with 45 bases framed from the first base. The collaborating institutions used their own protocols to collect whole blood in K2EDTA tubes. For TCRbeta analysis, collaborator samples were shipped as frozen whole blood, as isolated PBMCs, or as DNA extracted from either sample type. TCRbeta CDR3 regions were amplified from genomic DNA by means of the immunoSEQ Assay, a bias-controlled multiplex PCR. In the authors' own workflow: The number of nucleated cells in each sample was estimated by amplification of reference gene primers within the assay. Sequence reads were collapsed and filtered to measure the absolute abundance of every unique TCRbeta CDR3 rearrangement. For each sample, productive Simpson clonality was calculated as the square root of Simpson's diversity index over productive rearrangements. The source is immuneACCESS, and TCRdb retained only in-frame sequences with V and J called. Part of the clones is not carried over; for the studies checked, unresolved V genes explain less than half of this, and the remainder is unexplained. The D gene and trimming were derived from the DNA, and the V and J assignments and clone size from that table. This sample is represented by about 120,000 clones; more than 75% of them were singletons. The ten largest clones take up around 3.8% of the sample.

The receptor's source is a man aged 45-65 years with active COVID-19. Sample: peripheral blood. The V and J genes are TRBV7-9 and TRBJ2-7, with a weak D call of TRBD1 (6 bases match). The CDR3: CASSLPSTGHYEQYF. The DNA sequence is given as TGTGCCAGCAGTTTACCTTCGACAGGCCATTACGAGCAGTACTTC.